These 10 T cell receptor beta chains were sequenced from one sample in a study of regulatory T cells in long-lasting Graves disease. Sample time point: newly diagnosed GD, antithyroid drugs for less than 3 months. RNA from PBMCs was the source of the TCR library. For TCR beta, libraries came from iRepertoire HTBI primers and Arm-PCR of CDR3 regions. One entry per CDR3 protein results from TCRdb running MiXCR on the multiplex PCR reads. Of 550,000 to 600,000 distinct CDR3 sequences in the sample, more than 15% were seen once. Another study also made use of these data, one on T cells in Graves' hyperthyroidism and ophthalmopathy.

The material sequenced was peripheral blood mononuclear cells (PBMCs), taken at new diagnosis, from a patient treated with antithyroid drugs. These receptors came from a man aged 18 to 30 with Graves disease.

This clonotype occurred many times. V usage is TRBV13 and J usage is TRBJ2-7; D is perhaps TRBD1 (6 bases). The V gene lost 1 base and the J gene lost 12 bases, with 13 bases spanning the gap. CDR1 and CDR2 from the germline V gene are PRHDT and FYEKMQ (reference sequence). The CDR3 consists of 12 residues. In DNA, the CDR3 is TGTGCCAGCAGCTTAGTCAGGACAGAACTGTACTTC. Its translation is CASSLVRTELYF.

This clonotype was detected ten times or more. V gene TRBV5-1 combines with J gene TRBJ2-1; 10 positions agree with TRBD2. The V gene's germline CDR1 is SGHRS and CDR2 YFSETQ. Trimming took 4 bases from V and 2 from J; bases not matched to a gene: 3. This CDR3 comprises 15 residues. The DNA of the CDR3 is TGCGCCAGCAGCCCTAGCGGGAGCCCCTACAATGAGCAGTTCTTC. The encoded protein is CASSPSGSPYNEQFF.

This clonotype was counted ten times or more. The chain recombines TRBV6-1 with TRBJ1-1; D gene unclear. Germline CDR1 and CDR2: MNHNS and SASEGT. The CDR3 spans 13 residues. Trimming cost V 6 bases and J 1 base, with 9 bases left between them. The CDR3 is CASSSGQNTEAFF. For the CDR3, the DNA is TGTGCCAGCAGCAGTGGCCAGAACACTGAAGCTTTCTTT.

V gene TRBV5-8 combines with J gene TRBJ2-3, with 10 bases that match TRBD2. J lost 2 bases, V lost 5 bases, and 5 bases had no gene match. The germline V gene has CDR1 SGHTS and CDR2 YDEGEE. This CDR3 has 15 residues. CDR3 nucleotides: TGTGCCAGCAGAGGACTAGCGGATGACACAGATACGCAGTATTTT. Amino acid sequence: CASRGLADDTDTQYF.

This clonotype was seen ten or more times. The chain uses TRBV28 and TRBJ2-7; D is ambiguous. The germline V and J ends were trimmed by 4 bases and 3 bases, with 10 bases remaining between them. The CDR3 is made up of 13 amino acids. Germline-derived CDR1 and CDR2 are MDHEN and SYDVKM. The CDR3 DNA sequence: TGTGCCAGCAGTTCGTCTCCCGTCTACGAGCAGTACTTC. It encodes CASSSSPVYEQYF. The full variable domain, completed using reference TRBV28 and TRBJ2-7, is DVKVTQSSRYLVKRTGEKVFLECVQDMDHENMFWYRQDPGLGLRLIYFSYDVKMKEKGDIPEGYSVSREKKERFSLILESASTNQTSMYLCASSSSPVYEQYFGPGTRLTVT.

The CDR3 nucleotides read TGTGCCAGCAGCGTCAGGGTCTCTGGGGCCAACGTCCTGACTTTC. Encoded protein: CASSVRVSGANVLTF. The J gene is TRBJ2-6, the V gene TRBV7-6, with D possibly being TRBD1 (5 bases). There are 15 residues in the CDR3. Germline V CDR1 and CDR2: SGHVS, FNYEAQ. The ends were cut back, 5 bases at V and 0 bases at J, with 8 bases in the middle.

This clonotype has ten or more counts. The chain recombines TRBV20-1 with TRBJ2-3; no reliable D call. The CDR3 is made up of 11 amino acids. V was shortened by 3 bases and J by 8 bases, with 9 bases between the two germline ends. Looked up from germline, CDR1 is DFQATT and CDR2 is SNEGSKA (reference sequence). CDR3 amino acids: CSASKGGTQYF. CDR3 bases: TGCAGTGCTAGTAAGGGTGGTACGCAGTATTTT.

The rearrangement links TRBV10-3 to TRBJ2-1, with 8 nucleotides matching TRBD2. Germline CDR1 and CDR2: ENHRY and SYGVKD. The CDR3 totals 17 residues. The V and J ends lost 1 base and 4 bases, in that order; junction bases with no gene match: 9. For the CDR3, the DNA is TGTGCCATCAGTGAGTTAACTAGCGGAAAAGGTTACAATGAGCAGTTCTTC. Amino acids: CAISELTSGKGYNEQFF.

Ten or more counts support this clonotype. CDR3 nucleotides: TGTGCCTGGACAAGTAATTCACCCCTCCACTTT. Translation: CAWTSNSPLHF. This rearrangement joins TRBV30 to TRBJ1-6; D is unresolved. Between the trimmed V and J ends, which lost 4 bases and 6 bases, there was a span of 4 bases. CDR1 GTSNPN and CDR2 SVGIG come from the germline V gene (reference sequence). This CDR3 is built from 11 residues.

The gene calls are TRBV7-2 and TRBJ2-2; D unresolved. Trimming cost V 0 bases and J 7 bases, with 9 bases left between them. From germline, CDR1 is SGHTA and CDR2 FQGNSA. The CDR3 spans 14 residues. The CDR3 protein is CASSLAPPRGELFF. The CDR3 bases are TGTGCCAGCAGCTTAGCCCCGCCCCGCGGGGAGCTGTTTTTT. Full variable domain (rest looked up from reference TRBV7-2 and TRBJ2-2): GAGVSQSPSNKVTEKGKDVELRCDPISGHTALYWYRQSLGQGLEFLIYFQGNSAPDKSGLPSDRFSAERTGGSVSTLTIQRTQQEDSAVYLCASSLAPPRGELFFGEGSRLTVL.